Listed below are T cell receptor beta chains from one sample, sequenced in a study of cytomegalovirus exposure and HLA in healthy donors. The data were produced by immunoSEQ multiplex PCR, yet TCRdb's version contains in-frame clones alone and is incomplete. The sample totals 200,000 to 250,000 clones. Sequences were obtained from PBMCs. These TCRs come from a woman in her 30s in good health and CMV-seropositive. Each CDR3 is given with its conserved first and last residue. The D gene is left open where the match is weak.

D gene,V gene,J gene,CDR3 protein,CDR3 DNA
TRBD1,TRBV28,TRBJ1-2,CASSLGTGGSGYTF,TGTGCCAGCAGTTTAGGGACAGGGGGTAGTGGCTACACCTTC
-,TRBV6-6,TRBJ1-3,CASSYGLISGNTIYF,TGTGCCAGCAGTTACGGCCTTATCTCTGGAAACACCATATATTTT
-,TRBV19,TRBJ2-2,CASSLEGASTGELFF,TGTGCCAGCAGCTTGGAGGGGGCGAGCACCGGGGAGCTGTTTTTT
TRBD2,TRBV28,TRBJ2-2,CASSRAGRDTGELFF,TGTGCCAGCAGTCGAGCGGGGAGGGACACCGGGGAGCTGTTTTTT
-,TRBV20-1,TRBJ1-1,CSAPNFEAFF,TGCAGTGCTCCCAATTTTGAAGCTTTCTTT
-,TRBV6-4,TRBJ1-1,CASSRVYGGGTEAFF,TGTGCCAGCAGCCGGGTGTACGGGGGGGGCACTGAAGCTTTCTTT
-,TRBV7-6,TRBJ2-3,CASSLGGVSTDTQYF,TGTGCCAGCAGCTTAGGCGGGGTGAGCACAGATACGCAGTATTTT
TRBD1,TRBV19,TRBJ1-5,CASSRVPRQGQPQHF,TGTGCCAGTAGTAGGGTCCCACGACAGGGTCAGCCCCAGCATTTT
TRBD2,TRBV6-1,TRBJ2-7,CASSEGRLAGFGYYEQYF,TGTGCCAGCAGTGAAGGGCGACTAGCGGGCTTCGGCTACTACGAGCAGTACTTC
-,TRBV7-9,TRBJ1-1,CASSLPGGDTEAFF,TGTGCCAGCAGCCTACCCGGGGGGGACACTGAAGCTTTCTTT
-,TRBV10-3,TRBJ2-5,CAISGRQQETQYF,TGTGCCATCAGTGGTCGACAGCAAGAGACCCAGTACTTC
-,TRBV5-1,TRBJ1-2,CASSLVGTGSYGYTF,TGCGCCAGCAGCTTGGTTGGTACCGGTAGCTATGGCTACACCTTC
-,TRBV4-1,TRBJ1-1,CASSQEGRQASRGDTEAFF,TGCGCCAGCAGCCAAGAGGGACGACAGGCTTCGAGGGGCGACACTGAAGCTTTCTTT